This T cell receptor (beta chain) appears in the sequencing data of a study of blood T cell repertoires in COVID-19. Study background: T cells, B-cell-depleted T cells, or PBMCs supplied cDNA or gDNA.

Cohort 3 recovery required two negative PCRs, clearance, or symptom resolution. V gave up 7 bases and J gave up 4 bases; unmatched junction bases: 9. There are 14 residues in the CDR3. Looked up from germline, CDR1 is MDHEN and CDR2 is SYDVKM. Original analysis: Estimation of nucleated cell counts was performed using reference gene primer amplification. Profiling relied on immunoSEQ multiplex PCR, and the TCRdb table lists in-frame clones only, not all of them. That table furnishes V, J and clone size, whereas the DNA furnished D and trimming. Here the sample spans around 500,000 clones, approximately 86% being singletons.

This receptor was obtained from a woman in her sixties or seventies who had recovered from COVID-19. Source material: PBMCs or T cells enriched from blood (not recorded which). This rearrangement joins TRBV28 to TRBJ1-1, with TRBD1 identical over 7 bases. CDR3 region: CASTRQGYFTEAFF. CDR3 coding DNA: TGTGCCAGCACCCGACAGGGATATTTCACTGAAGCTTTCTTT. The full variable domain, its missing parts supplied by reference TRBV28 and TRBJ1-1, is DVKVTQSSRYLVKRTGEKVFLECVQDMDHENMFWYRQDPGLGLRLIYFSYDVKMKEKGDIPEGYSVSREKKERFSLILESASTNQTSMYLCASTRQGYFTEAFFGQGTRLTVV.